The T cell receptor (beta chain) under discussion was sequenced for a study of cytomegalovirus exposure and HLA in healthy donors. Study-wide findings and caveats: Of the V segments, some could not be distinguished, including TRBV6-2 and TRBV6-3, and were excluded. Across donors, sequencing depth was assumed by presence/absence analyses to be roughly uniform. Common viral pathogens (according to a later analysis) appeared linked to several of the most significant clusters. Most TCR beta V segments were productive about 87% or about 30% of the time in an earlier analysis.

Comments on this clone: What it binds is unknown.

The PCR contained 60 Vbeta and 13 Jbeta primers. Clones were sequenced by immunoSEQ multiplex PCR, and TCRdb holds only the in-frame ones, with some missing. The sample has over 95,000 clones; 76% are singletons. Germline CDR1 is MNHNS and CDR2 is SASEGT. The J segment lost 7 bases and the V segment lost 2 bases, leaving 7 bases of the junction unmatched. The CDR3 has 14 residues. The chain combines TRBV6-1 with TRBJ2-7, with TRBD2 identical over 8 bases. The sequence was collected from a man in his forties in good health and CMV-seronegative. The specimen was PBMCs. CDR3 DNA sequence: TGTGCCAGCAGTGAATTTGGTGCGGGGGGTGAGCAGTACTTC. As protein: CASSEFGAGGEQYF.